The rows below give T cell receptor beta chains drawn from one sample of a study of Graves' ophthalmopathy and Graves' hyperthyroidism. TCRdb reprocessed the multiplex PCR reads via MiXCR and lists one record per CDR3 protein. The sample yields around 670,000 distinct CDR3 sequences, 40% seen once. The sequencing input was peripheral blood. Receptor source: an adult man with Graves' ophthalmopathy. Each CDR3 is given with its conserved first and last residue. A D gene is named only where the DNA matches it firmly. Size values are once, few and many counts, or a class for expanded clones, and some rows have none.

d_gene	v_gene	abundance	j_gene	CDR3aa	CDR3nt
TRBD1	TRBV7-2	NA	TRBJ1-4	CAGSSGQGAVEEKLFF	TGTGCCGGCAGCTCAGGACAGGGGGCGGTAGAAGAAAAACTGTTTTTT
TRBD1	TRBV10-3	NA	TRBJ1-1	CAIKGQGTQRLF	TGTGCCATCAAGGGACAGGGGACCCAACGGCTCTTT
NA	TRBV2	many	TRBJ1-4	CASSEGVYAGKLFF	TGTGCCAGCAGTGAGGGGGTTTACGCAGGAAAACTGTTTTTT
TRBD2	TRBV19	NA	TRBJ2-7	CASSIGLAGEGTYEQYF	TGTGCCAGTAGTATAGGACTAGCGGGAGAGGGAACCTACGAGCAGTACTTC
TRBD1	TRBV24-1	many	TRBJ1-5	CASSPRTGLSGNQPQHF	TGTGCCAGCAGTCCACGGACAGGCCTAAGCGGCAATCAGCCCCAGCATTTT
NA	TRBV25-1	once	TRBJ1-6	CASSEALYIDSPLHF	TGTGCCAGCAGTGAAGCGCTTTACATAGATTCACCCCTCCACTTT
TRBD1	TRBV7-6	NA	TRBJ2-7	CASSSGTDGEQYF	TGTGCCAGCAGCTCCGGGACAGATGGCGAGCAGTACTTC
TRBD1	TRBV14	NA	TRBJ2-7	CASSQLGQGAYEQYF	TGTGCCAGCAGCCAATTAGGACAGGGGGCCTACGAGCAGTACTTC
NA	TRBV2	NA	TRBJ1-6	CASSEVGSYNSPLHF	TGTGCCAGCAGTGAAGTGGGCTCCTATAATTCACCCCTCCACTTT
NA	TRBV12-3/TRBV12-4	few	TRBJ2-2	CASTTARTGELFF	TGTGCCAGCACGACCGCGAGGACCGGGGAGCTGTTTTTT
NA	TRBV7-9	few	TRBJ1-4	CASSQDTGAAANEKLFF	TGCGCCAGCAGCCAAGATACGGGGGCAGCAGCTAATGAAAAACTGTTTTTT
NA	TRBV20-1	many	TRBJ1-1	CSATPYTEAFF	TGCAGTGCTACGCCGTACACTGAAGCTTTCTTT
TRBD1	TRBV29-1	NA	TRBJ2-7	CSSEDRGVGEQYF	TGCAGCAGTGAGGACAGGGGAGTGGGCGAGCAGTACTTC
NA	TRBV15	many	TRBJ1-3	CATSPGSSGNTIYF	TGTGCCACCAGCCCAGGGAGCTCTGGAAACACCATATATTTT
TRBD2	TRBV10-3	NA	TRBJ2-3	CAIRGREVSDTQYF	TGTGCCATCCGTGGGAGGGAAGTGTCAGATACGCAGTATTTT
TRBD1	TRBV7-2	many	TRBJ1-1	CASSRRQGYTEAFF	TGTGCCAGCAGCCGCCGACAGGGGTACACTGAAGCTTTCTTT
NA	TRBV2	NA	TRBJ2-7	CASSLSPSHEQYF	TGTGCCAGCAGTTTGTCCCCTAGCCACGAGCAGTACTTC
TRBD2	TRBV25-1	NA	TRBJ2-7	CASKTSGSTLQEQYF	TGTGCCAGCAAGACTAGCGGGAGTACTCTACAAGAGCAGTACTTC
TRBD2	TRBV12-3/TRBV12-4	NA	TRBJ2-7	CASSLSSGGIYEQYF	TGTGCCAGCAGTTTATCTAGCGGGGGGATCTACGAGCAGTACTTC
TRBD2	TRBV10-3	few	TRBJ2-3	CAISESTSWDTQYF	TGTGCCATCAGTGAGTCGACTAGCTGGGATACGCAGTATTTT
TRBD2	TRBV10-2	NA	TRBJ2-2	CASSYRGTIALAGELFF	TGTGCCAGCAGTTACCGAGGGACTATCGCCCTTGCCGGGGAGCTGTTTTTT
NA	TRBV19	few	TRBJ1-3	CASSTRVSGNTIYF	TGTGCCAGTAGTACCAGGGTTTCTGGAAACACCATATATTTT
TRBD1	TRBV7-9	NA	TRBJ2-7	CASSLSGTGPYEQYF	TGTGCCAGCAGCTTATCCGGGACAGGGCCTTACGAGCAGTACTTC
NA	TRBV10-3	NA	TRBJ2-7	CASSPGLLSYEQYF	TGTGCCAGCAGTCCCGGGCTCCTCTCCTACGAGCAGTACTTC
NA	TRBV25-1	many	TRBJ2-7	CASSETGSPYEQYF	TGTGCCAGCAGTGAAACAGGGTCCCCCTACGAGCAGTACTTC
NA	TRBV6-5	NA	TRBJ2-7	CASRRGPNYEQYF	TGTGCCAGCAGGAGGGGCCCCAACTACGAGCAGTACTTC
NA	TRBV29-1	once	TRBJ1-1	CSASQDSKNTEAFF	TGCAGCGCCAGCCAGGACAGCAAGAACACTGAAGCTTTCTTT
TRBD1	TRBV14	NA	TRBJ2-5	CASSRPDRGLQETQYF	TGTGCCAGCAGCCGTCCGGACAGGGGGCTCCAAGAGACCCAGTACTTC
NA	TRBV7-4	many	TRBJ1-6	CASSLAGPNSPLHF	TGTGCCAGCAGCTTAGCAGGACCTAATTCACCCCTCCACTTT
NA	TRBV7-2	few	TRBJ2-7	CASSPVTSPAGSSYEQYF	TGTGCCAGCAGCCCCGTAACATCCCCTGCTGGGAGCTCCTACGAGCAGTACTTC
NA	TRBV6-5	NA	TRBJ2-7	CASSTGNYEQYF	TGTGCCAGCAGTACAGGGAACTACGAGCAGTACTTC
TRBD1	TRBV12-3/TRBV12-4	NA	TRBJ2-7	CASSHRGQVTHEQYF	TGTGCCAGCAGTCACCGAGGACAGGTAACCCACGAGCAGTACTTC
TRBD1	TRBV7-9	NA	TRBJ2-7	CASSLGTGGWAYEQYF	TGTGCCAGCAGCTTAGGGACAGGGGGCTGGGCGTACGAGCAGTACTTC
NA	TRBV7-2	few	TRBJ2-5	CASSLAGVVETQYF	TGTGCCAGCAGCTTAGCGGGGGTTGTGGAGACCCAGTACTTC
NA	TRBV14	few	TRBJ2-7	CASSQVNRYEQYF	TGTGCCAGCAGCCAAGTAAACAGATACGAGCAGTACTTC
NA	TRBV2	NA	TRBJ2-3	CASHSPDTQYF	TGTGCCAGCCACTCCCCAGATACGCAGTATTTT
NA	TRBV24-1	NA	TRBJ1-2	CATSDSAGANYGYTF	TGTGCCACCAGTGATTCAGCAGGGGCTAACTATGGCTACACCTTC
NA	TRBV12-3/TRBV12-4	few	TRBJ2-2	CASSLGGFNTGELFF	TGTGCCAGCAGTTTAGGAGGGTTTAACACCGGGGAGCTGTTTTTT
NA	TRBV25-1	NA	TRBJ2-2	CASSLEHTWRPGRNPGELFF	TGTGCCAGCAGCTTAGAACACACATGGCGTCCGGGACGAAACCCCGGGGAGCTGTTTTTT
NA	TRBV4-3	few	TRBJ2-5	CASSQDTGSSGTQYF	TGCGCCAGCAGCCAAGATACGGGGTCCTCTGGGACCCAGTACTTC
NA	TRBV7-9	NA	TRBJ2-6	CASSPRAAGANVLTF	TGTGCCAGCAGCCCGAGGGCCGCTGGGGCCAACGTCCTGACTTTC
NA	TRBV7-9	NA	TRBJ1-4	CASSLAGTPINEKLFF	TGTGCCAGCAGCTTAGCAGGGACCCCTATAAATGAAAAACTGTTTTTT
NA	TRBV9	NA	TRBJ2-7	CASSVRPGYEQYF	TGTGCCAGCAGCGTAAGGCCGGGCTACGAGCAGTACTTC